This TCR beta chain was recovered during a study of Ad26.COV2.S vaccination and SARS-CoV-2 variants. The germline V gene has CDR1 MNHNS and CDR2 SASEGT. V shed 4 bases and J 2 bases; nucleotides not matched to a gene: 6. The CDR3 loop spans 16 amino acids. Treatment of the sample: some 20 received Ad26.COV2.S at low or high dose, single or two shots; 5 received placebo; per-sample allocation not given. Vaccine and placebo recipients were sampled on day 63 after the first injection. Measured with immunoSEQ multiplex PCR; TCRdb has only the in-frame clones, and not every one. The table shows a few hundred thousand clones, with 75% to 95% occurring only once.

The source of this sequence is a person aged 18-65 years who received the Ad26.COV2.S COVID-19 vaccine or a placebo. The rearrangement uses TRBV6-1 and TRBJ2-1; 9 positions agree with TRBD2. The sequenced sample was peripheral blood, obtained in a trial of Ad26.COV2.S vaccine versus placebo. Here the CDR3 DNA reads TGTGCCAGCAGTGGGAATCTAGCGGGAACCTACAATGAGCAGTTCTTC. It yields the protein CASSGNLAGTYNEQFF.